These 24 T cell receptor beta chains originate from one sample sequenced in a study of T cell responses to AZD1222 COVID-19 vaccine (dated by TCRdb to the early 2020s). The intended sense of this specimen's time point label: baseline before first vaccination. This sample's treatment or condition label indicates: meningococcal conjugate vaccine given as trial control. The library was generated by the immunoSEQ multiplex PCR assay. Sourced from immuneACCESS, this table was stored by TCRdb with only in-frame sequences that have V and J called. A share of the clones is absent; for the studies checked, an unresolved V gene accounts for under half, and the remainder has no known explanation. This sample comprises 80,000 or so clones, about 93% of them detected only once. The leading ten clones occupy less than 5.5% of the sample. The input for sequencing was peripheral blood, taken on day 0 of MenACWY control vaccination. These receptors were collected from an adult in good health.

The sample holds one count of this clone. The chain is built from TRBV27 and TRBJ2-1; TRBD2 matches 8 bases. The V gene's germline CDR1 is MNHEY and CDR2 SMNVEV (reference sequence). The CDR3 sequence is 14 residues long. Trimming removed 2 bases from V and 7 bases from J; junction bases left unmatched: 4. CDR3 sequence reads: CASSLGTSANEQFF. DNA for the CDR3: TGTGCCAGCAGTTTAGGGACTAGTGCGAATGAGCAGTTCTTC.

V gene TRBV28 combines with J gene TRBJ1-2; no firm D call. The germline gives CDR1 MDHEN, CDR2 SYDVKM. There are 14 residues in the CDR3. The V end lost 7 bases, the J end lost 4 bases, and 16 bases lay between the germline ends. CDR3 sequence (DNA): TGTGCCAGCATAGATACCGCCAGAGCCTATGGCTACACCTTC. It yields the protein CASIDTARAYGYTF.

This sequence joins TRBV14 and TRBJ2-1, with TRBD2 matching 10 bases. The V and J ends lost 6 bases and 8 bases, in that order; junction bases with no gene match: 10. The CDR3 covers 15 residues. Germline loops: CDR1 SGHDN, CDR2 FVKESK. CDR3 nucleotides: TGTGCCAGCAGTCTCCTCGGGACTAGCGTCGATGAGCAGTTCTTC. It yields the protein CASSLLGTSVDEQFF.

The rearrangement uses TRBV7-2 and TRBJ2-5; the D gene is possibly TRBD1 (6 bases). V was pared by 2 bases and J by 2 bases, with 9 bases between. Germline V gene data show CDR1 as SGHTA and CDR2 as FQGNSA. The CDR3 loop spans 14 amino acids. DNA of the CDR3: TGTGCCAGCAGCTTACGACAGGTTCAAGAGACCCAGTACTTC. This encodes CASSLRQVQETQYF.

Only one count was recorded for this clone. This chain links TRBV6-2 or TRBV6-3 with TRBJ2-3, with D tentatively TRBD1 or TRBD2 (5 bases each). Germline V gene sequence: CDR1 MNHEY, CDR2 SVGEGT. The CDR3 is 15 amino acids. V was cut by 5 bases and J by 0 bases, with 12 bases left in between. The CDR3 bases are TGTGCCAGCAGTACGGGGACGGCTAGCACAGATACGCAGTATTTT. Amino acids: CASSTGTASTDTQYF.

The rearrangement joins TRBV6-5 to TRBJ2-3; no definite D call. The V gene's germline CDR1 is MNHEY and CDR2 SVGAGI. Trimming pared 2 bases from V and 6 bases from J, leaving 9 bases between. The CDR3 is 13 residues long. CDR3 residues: CASSYTRADTQYF. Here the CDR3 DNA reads TGTGCCAGCAGTTACACCAGAGCTGATACGCAGTATTTT.

The CDR3 is CATSAQYGVQETQYF. In DNA, the CDR3 is TGTGCCACCAGTGCCCAATACGGGGTCCAAGAGACCCAGTACTTC. This chain joins TRBV24-1 and TRBJ2-5, with D possibly matching TRBD2 (5 bases). CDR3 size: 15 residues. V was cut by 5 bases and J by 1 base, with 13 bases left in between. From germline, CDR1 is KGHDR and CDR2 SFDVKD.

The CDR3 region has the DNA TGTGCCAGCAGTTTGCAGGGGGTATTAGCTTTCTTT. Encoded protein: CASSLQGVLAFF. The rearrangement links TRBV12-3 or TRBV12-4 to TRBJ1-1; 7 bases line up with TRBD1. This CDR3 region has 12 residues. V shed 3 bases and J 10 bases; nucleotides not matched to a gene: 5.

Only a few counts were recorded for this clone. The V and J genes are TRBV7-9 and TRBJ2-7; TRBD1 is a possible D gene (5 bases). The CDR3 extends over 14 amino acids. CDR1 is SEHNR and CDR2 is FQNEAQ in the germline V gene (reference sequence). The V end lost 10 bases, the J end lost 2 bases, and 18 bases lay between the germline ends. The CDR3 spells CAITWDTQAYEQYF. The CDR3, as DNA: TGTGCCATCACGTGGGATACACAGGCCTACGAGCAGTACTTC.

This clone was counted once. The CDR3 here is CASSLTPAGFGEAFF. The CDR3 bases are TGTGCCAGCAGCCTAACGCCAGCGGGGTTTGGTGAAGCTTTCTTT. The chain joins TRBV7-2 to TRBJ1-1; D uncertain. Germline assignment: CDR1 SGHTA and CDR2 FQGNSA. This CDR3 contains 15 residues. The V and J ends lost 5 bases and 7 bases respectively, with 20 bases between them.

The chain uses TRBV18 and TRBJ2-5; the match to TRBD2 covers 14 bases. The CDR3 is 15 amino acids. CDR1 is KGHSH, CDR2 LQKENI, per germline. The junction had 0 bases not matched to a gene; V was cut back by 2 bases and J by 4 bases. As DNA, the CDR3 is TGTGCCAGCTCACCAGGACTAGCGGGAGGAGAGACCCAGTACTTC. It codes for CASSPGLAGGETQYF.

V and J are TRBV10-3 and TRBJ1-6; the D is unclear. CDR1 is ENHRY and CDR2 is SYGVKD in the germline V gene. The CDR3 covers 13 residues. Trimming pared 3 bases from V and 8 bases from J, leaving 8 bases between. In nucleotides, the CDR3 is TGTGCCATCAGTGAAACTCAAGATTCACCCCTCCACTTT. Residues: CAISETQDSPLHF.

The CDR3 nucleotides are TGTGCCAGCAGCTTTTGGGTCTCTGGGGCCAACGTCCTGACTTTC. It encodes CASSFWVSGANVLTF. The chain carries TRBV7-9 and TRBJ2-6; D is ambiguous. The ends were cut back, 3 bases at V and 0 bases at J, with 6 bases in the middle. The CDR3 extends over 15 amino acids. Germline V gene sequence: CDR1 SEHNR, CDR2 FQNEAQ (reference sequence).

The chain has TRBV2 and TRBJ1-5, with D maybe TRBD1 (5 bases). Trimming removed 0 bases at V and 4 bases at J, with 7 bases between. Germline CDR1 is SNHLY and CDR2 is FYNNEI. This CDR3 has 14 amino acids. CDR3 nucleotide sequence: TGTGCCAGCAGTGAAGCGACAGAGAATCAGCCCCAGCATTTT. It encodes CASSEATENQPQHF.

CDR3 protein: CASSLTGLMNTEAFF. The CDR3 bases are TGTGCCAGCAGTTTAACCGGACTCATGAACACTGAAGCTTTCTTT. The chain links TRBV27 to TRBJ1-1; no reliable D call. V was pared by 2 bases and J by 0 bases, with 10 bases between. The germline V gene encodes CDR1 MNHEY and CDR2 SMNVEV (reference sequence). This CDR3 has 15 residues.

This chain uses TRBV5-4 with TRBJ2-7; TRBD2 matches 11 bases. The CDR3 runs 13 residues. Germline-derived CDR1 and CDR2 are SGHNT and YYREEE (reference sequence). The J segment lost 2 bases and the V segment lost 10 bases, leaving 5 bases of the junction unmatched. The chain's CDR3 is CALSGRAAYEQYF. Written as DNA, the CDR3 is TGTGCCCTTAGCGGGAGGGCCGCCTACGAGCAGTACTTC.

The CDR3 here is CASSLYPDNEQFF. The CDR3 DNA reads as TGTGCCAGCAGCTTATATCCGGACAATGAGCAGTTCTTC. The chain links TRBV7-2 to TRBJ2-1, with D hard to call. Deletions cut 2 bases from V and 5 bases from J, with 7 bases between. The CDR3 totals 13 residues. Germline values: CDR1 SGHTA, CDR2 FQGNSA.

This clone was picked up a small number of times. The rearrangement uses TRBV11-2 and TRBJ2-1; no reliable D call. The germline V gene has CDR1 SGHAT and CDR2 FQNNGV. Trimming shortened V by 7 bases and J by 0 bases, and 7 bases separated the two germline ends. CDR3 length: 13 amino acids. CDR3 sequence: CASNVGSYNEQFF. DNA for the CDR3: TGTGCCAGCAACGTCGGCTCCTACAATGAGCAGTTCTTC.

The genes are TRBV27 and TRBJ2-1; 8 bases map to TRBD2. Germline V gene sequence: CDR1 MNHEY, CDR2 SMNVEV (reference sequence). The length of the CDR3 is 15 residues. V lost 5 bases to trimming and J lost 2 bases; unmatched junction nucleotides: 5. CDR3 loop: CASSIAGNPYNEQFF. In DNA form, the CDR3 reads TGTGCCAGCAGTATAGCGGGAAATCCCTACAATGAGCAGTTCTTC.

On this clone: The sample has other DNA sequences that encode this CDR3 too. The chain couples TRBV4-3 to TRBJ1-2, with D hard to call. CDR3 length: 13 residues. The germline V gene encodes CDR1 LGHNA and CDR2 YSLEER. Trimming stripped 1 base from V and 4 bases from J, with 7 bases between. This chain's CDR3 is CASSQVGLYGYTF. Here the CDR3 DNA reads TGCGCCAGCAGCCAAGTTGGACTCTATGGCTACACCTTC.

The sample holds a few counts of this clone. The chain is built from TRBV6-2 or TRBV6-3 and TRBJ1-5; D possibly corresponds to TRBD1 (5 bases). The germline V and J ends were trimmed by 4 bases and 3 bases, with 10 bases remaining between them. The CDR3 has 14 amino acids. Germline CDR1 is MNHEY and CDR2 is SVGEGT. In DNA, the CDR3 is TGTGCCAGCAGTTGGGGACCGCCCAATCAGCCCCAGCATTTT. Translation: CASSWGPPNQPQHF.

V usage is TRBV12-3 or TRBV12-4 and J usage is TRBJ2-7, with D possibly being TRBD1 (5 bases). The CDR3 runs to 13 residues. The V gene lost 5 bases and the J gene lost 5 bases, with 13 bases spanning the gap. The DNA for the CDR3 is TGTGCCAGCAGTCCGAGCAGGGTGAACGAGCAGTACTTC. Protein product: CASSPSRVNEQYF.

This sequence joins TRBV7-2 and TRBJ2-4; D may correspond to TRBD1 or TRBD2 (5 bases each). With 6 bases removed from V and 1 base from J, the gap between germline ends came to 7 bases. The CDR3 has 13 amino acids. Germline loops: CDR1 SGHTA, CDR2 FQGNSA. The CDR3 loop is CASRGEAKNIQYF. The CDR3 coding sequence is TGTGCCAGCAGGGGGGAGGCCAAAAACATTCAGTACTTC. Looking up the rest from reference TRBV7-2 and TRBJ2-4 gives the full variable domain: GAGVSQSPSNKVTEKGKDVELRCDPISGHTALYWYRQSLGQGLEFLIYFQGNSAPDKSGLPSDRFSAERTGGSVSTLTIQRTQQEDSAVYLCASRGEAKNIQYFGAGTRLSVL.

CDR3 protein: CAWGEWGAEAFF. CDR3 in DNA: TGTGCCTGGGGTGAGTGGGGGGCTGAAGCTTTCTTT. The chain carries TRBV30 and TRBJ1-1, with D perhaps TRBD1 (5 bases). Trimming took 5 bases from V and 6 from J, leaving 13 bases between them. The CDR3 is 12 amino acids. CDR1 is GTSNPN and CDR2 is SVGIG in the germline V gene (reference sequence).